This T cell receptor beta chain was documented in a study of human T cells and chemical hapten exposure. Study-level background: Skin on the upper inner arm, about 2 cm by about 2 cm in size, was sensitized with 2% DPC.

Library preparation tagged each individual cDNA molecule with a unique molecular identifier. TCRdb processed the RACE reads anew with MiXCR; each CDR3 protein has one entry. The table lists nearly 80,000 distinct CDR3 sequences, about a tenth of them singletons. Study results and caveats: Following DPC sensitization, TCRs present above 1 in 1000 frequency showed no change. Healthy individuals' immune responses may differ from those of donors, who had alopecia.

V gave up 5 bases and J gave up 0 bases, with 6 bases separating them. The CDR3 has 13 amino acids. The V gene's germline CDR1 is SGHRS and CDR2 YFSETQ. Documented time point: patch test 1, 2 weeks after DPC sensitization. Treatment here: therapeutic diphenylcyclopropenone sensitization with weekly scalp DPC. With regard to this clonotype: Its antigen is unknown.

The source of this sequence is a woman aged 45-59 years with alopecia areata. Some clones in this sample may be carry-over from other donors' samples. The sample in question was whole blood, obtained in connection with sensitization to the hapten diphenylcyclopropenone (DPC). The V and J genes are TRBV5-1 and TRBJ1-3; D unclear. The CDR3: CASRDNSGNTIYF. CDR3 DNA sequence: TGCGCCAGCAGAGACAACTCTGGAAACACCATATATTTT.